The 10 T cell receptor beta chains below come from one sample, sequenced in a study of CD8 T cells in ankylosing spondylitis. TCRdb reprocessed the 5' RACE reads with MiXCR, giving one entry per CDR3 protein. The profile shows 300,000 to 350,000 distinct CDR3 sequences, 11% of them singletons. The specimen sequenced was blood, either unsorted or a sorted T cell fraction (not recorded which). Receptors originate from a female donor with ankylosing spondylitis or in good health (not recorded which).

This clonotype occurred a few times. The V and J genes are TRBV11-2 and TRBJ2-2; TRBD2 might be the D (5 bases). Trimming took off 1 base at V and 7 bases at J, with 13 bases between the two ends. The CDR3 is 15 amino acids. The germline V gene has CDR1 SGHAT and CDR2 FQNNGV. The chain's CDR3 is CASSLASLGGGELFF. CDR3 nucleotide sequence: TGTGCCAGCAGCTTAGCGTCACTAGGCGGCGGGGAGCTGTTTTTT. Looking up the rest from reference TRBV11-2 and TRBJ2-2 gives the full variable domain: EAGVAQSPRYKIIEKRQSVAFWCNPISGHATLYWYQQILGQGPKLLIQFQNNGVVDDSQLPKDRFSAERLKGVDSTLKIQPAKLEDSAVYLCASSLASLGGGELFFGEGSRLTVL.

In its sample, this clonotype was seen a few times. The V and J genes are TRBV7-2 and TRBJ2-7, with 14 bases that match TRBD2. V lost 3 bases to trimming and J lost 7 bases; unmatched junction nucleotides: 8. The CDR3 loop spans 16 amino acids. The V gene's germline CDR1 is SGHTA and CDR2 FQGNSA. The CDR3 loop is CASSFSGTSGSGEQYF. CDR3 nucleotides: TGTGCCAGCAGCTTCTCCGGGACTAGCGGGAGTGGGGAGCAGTACTTC.

There are many counts of this clonotype. The chain uses TRBV20-1 and TRBJ2-3, with 11 bases that match TRBD2. The CDR3 sequence is 15 residues long. Germline-derived CDR1 and CDR2 are DFQATT and SNEGSKA (reference sequence). The CDR3 loop reads CRPERASGGTDTQYF. CDR3 nucleotide sequence: TGCAGACCGGAACGAGCTAGCGGGGGGACAGATACGCAGTATTTT.

This clonotype was recorded a few times. This sequence joins TRBV4-3 and TRBJ2-1, with 8 bases that match TRBD2. The germline CDR1 and CDR2 sequences are LGHNA and YSLEER. The CDR3 runs to 16 residues. The V segment lost 0 bases and the J segment 4 bases; nucleotides outside the gene matches: 5. The CDR3 is CASSQEGREVYNEQFF. In nucleotides, the CDR3 is TGCGCCAGCAGCCAAGAAGGGCGGGAGGTTTACAATGAGCAGTTCTTC.

This clonotype was detected many times. The chain uses TRBV10-2 and TRBJ2-7; D not resolved. In germline, CDR1 is WSHSY, CDR2 SAAADI. V lost 6 bases and J 7 bases, leaving 19 bases between the germline ends. The CDR3 runs 14 residues. The CDR3: CASSELGSPREQYF. For the CDR3, the DNA is TGCGCCAGCAGCGAACTCGGGTCTCCGAGGGAGCAGTACTTC.

This clonotype has ten or more counts. This sequence joins TRBV6-1 and TRBJ2-1; D possibly uses TRBD1 or TRBD2 (5 bases each). Trimming left V 6 bases short and J 5 bases short, with 14 bases between. CDR3 length: 14 residues. Germline loops: CDR1 MNHNS, CDR2 SASEGT. Here the CDR3 reads CASRPPGANNEQFF. The CDR3 nucleotides read TGTGCCAGCAGACCACCCGGGGCAAACAATGAGCAGTTCTTC.

This clonotype was picked up many times. The CDR3, as DNA: TGCAGTGTCCGGGTCCGGGGCACAGATACGCAGTATTTT. This translates into CSVRVRGTDTQYF. The chain uses TRBV20-1 and TRBJ2-3; D gene unclear. This CDR3 has 13 amino acids. Germline V lookup: CDR1 DFQATT, CDR2 SNEGSKA (reference sequence). Trimming took off 7 bases at V and 1 base at J, with 12 bases between the two ends.

This clonotype was seen more than once but under ten times. This chain connects TRBV20-1 to TRBJ1-1, with TRBD1 as a possible D gene (5 bases). The CDR3 runs to 14 residues. The germline V gene encodes CDR1 DFQATT and CDR2 SNEGSKA (reference sequence). The V end was cut by 5 bases, the J end by 3 bases, with 16 bases between. CDR3 sequence reads: CSAGLGGEHTEAFF. CDR3 DNA sequence: TGCAGTGCTGGACTGGGGGGGGAGCACACTGAAGCTTTCTTT.

Here the CDR3 reads CASSQEQRAGGNQPQHF. CDR3 bases: TGCGCCAGCAGCCAAGAACAGAGGGCCGGGGGCAATCAGCCCCAGCATTTT. V usage is TRBV4-1 and J usage is TRBJ1-5; no clear D. CDR3 length: 17 amino acids. V was cut by 0 bases and J by 2 bases, with 14 bases left in between. Per germline, CDR1 MGHRA and CDR2 YSYEKL.

This clonotype was detected many times. The chain recombines TRBV5-1 with TRBJ1-1; D is perhaps TRBD1 (5 bases). Germline values: CDR1 SGHRS, CDR2 YFSETQ. This CDR3 contains 13 residues. Between the trimmed V and J ends, which lost 3 bases and 2 bases, there was a span of 8 bases. Here the CDR3 DNA reads TGCGCCAGCAGCTCTGACAGTAACACTGAAGCTTTCTTT. This translates into CASSSDSNTEAFF.